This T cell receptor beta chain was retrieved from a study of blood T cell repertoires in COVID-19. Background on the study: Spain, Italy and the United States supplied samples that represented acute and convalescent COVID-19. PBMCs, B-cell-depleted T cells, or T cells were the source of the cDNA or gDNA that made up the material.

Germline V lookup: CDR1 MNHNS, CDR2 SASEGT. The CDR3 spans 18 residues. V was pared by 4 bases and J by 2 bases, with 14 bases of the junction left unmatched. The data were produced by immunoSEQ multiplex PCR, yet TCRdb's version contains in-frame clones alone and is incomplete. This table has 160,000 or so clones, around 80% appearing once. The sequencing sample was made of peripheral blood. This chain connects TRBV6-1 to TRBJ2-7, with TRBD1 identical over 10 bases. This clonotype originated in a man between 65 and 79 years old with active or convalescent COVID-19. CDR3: CASSARDRDRGFTYEQYF. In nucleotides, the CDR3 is TGTGCCAGCAGTGCAAGAGACCGGGACAGGGGCTTTACCTACGAGCAGTACTTC.